The 22 T cell receptor beta chains listed next were all sequenced from one sample in a study of cytomegalovirus exposure and HLA in healthy donors. The PCR ran on 60 Vbeta and 13 Jbeta primers. TCRdb's table, derived via immunoSEQ multiplex PCR, lists solely in-frame clones and lacks some. The repertoire holds hundreds of thousands of clones, with just over 70% as singletons. The source material was PBMCs. Source of these receptors: a female donor in good health and CMV-seronegative.

The rearrangement uses TRBV7-9 and TRBJ2-3, with no clear D. The V end lost 5 bases, the J end lost 1 base, and 7 bases lay between the germline ends. CDR1 is SEHNR and CDR2 is FQNEAQ in the germline V gene (reference sequence). The CDR3 is made up of 13 amino acids. The CDR3 spells CASSRSGTDTQYF. DNA for the CDR3: TGTGCCAGCAGCCGCTCGGGCACAGATACGCAGTATTTT.

For the CDR3, the DNA is TGTGCCAGCAGCCGAACAGGGGCAACTAATGAAAAACTGTTTTTT. As protein: CASSRTGATNEKLFF. This chain links TRBV5-4 with TRBJ1-4; 7 bases fit TRBD1. CDR1 SGHNT and CDR2 YYREEE come from the germline V gene (reference sequence). Losses at the gene ends were 4 bases for V and 0 bases for J; bases not matched to a gene: 3. The length of the CDR3 is 15 residues.

CDR3 coding DNA: TGCAGCGTCGGGACAGGCTCTGGAAACACCATATATTTT. It specifies CSVGTGSGNTIYF. The rearrangement links TRBV29-1 to TRBJ1-3; 8 bases line up with TRBD1. This CDR3 region has 13 residues. The J segment lost 0 bases and the V segment lost 6 bases, leaving 1 base of the junction unmatched. Germline CDR1 SQVTM, CDR2 ANQGSEA.

The chain employs TRBV6-5 and TRBJ2-7; 9 bases are a match to TRBD1. Germline V CDR1 and CDR2: MNHEY, SVGAGI. The junction had 3 bases not matched to a gene; V was cut back by 2 bases and J by 1 base. The CDR3 totals 15 residues. CDR3 sequence reads: CASSYAGTGSYEQYF. The CDR3 DNA sequence: TGTGCCAGCAGTTACGCCGGGACAGGGTCCTACGAGCAGTACTTC.

V is TRBV7-9 and J is TRBJ1-1, with 7 positions matching TRBD1. This CDR3 contains 14 residues. Per germline, CDR1 SEHNR and CDR2 FQNEAQ (reference sequence). With V trimmed by 3 bases and J by 3 bases, 4 bases remained unmatched. In DNA form, the CDR3 reads TGTGCCAGCAGCTTTGCACAGGGGTACACTGAAGCTTTCTTT. Protein sequence: CASSFAQGYTEAFF.

This clone was seen only a few times. The rearrangement links TRBV7-9 to TRBJ2-7, with TRBD1 as a possible D gene (6 bases). Trimming took 2 bases from V and 6 from J, leaving 8 bases between them. From germline, CDR1 is SEHNR and CDR2 FQNEAQ (reference sequence). The CDR3 is 12 amino acids. The DNA of the CDR3 is TGTGCCAGCAGCTTAACACAGGGCGAGCAGTACTTC. Its protein is CASSLTQGEQYF. The full variable domain, with the rest looked up from reference TRBV7-9 and TRBJ2-7, is DTGVSQNPRHKITKRGQNVTFRCDPISEHNRLYWYRQTLGQGPEFLTYFQNEAQLEKSRLLSDRFSAERPKGSFSTLEIQRTEQGDSAMYLCASSLTQGEQYFGPGTRLTVT.

The V gene is TRBV5-1, the J gene TRBJ1-1, with D unclear. The CDR3 sequence is 13 residues long. Germline assignment: CDR1 SGHRS and CDR2 YFSETQ. V was clipped by 2 bases and J by 1 base, with 6 bases between them. The CDR3 here is CASSLEENTEAFF. CDR3 coding DNA: TGCGCCAGCAGCTTAGAGGAGAACACTGAAGCTTTCTTT.

The chain joins TRBV25-1 to TRBJ2-1, with 8 positions matching TRBD2. J gave up 8 bases and V 7 bases, and 7 bases lay outside the gene matches. In germline, CDR1 is MGHDK, CDR2 SYGVNS. CDR3 length: 13 residues. The CDR3 reads CASTLSGSDEQFF. The CDR3 bases are TGTGCCAGCACCTTAAGCGGGAGCGATGAGCAGTTCTTC.

DNA of the CDR3: TGTGCCAGCAGTTACCAGTTAAACACCGGGGAGCTGTTTTTT. Protein sequence: CASSYQLNTGELFF. The rearrangement uses TRBV6-5 and TRBJ2-2; no definite D call. Deletions cut 2 bases from V and 2 bases from J, with 6 bases between. This CDR3 is built from 14 residues. Germline-derived CDR1 and CDR2 are MNHEY and SVGAGI.

The count of this clone is one. The chain links TRBV28 to TRBJ1-2; no firm D call. The CDR3 covers 13 residues. V was trimmed by 5 bases and J by 7 bases, leaving 14 bases between them. In germline, CDR1 is MDHEN, CDR2 SYDVKM. CDR3 residues: CASSRPGAPGYTF. The CDR3 region has the DNA TGTGCCAGCAGTCGCCCCGGTGCCCCTGGCTACACCTTC.

The gene calls are TRBV7-9 and TRBJ1-1, with 7 bases matching TRBD1. Trimming took 0 bases from V and 3 from J; bases not matched to a gene: 4. CDR3 length equals 15 residues. Germline values: CDR1 SEHNR, CDR2 FQNEAQ (reference sequence). CDR3 loop: CASSLAQGKYTEAFF. The CDR3 coding sequence is TGTGCCAGCAGCTTAGCACAGGGGAAGTACACTGAAGCTTTCTTT.

The genes are TRBV9 and TRBJ2-1; 7 bases align to TRBD2. V lost 4 bases, J lost 4 bases, and 2 bases stayed unmatched. CDR1 is SGDLS and CDR2 is YYNGEE in the germline V gene. This CDR3 has 13 amino acids. This chain's CDR3 is CASSPGGYNEQFF. The DNA of the CDR3 is TGTGCCAGCAGCCCGGGGGGTTACAATGAGCAGTTCTTC.

V is TRBV27 and J is TRBJ2-7; D uncertain. Trimming took 3 bases from V and 1 from J, leaving 7 bases between them. This CDR3 is 13 amino acids long. From germline, CDR1 is MNHEY and CDR2 SMNVEV (reference sequence). The CDR3 region has the DNA TGTGCCAGCAGTTTTGGCAGGTCCTACGAGCAGTACTTC. Translating it yields CASSFGRSYEQYF.

The J gene is TRBJ2-7, the V gene TRBV27; 7 bases line up with TRBD1. The CDR3 covers 13 residues. V dropped 4 bases and J dropped 3; count of bases not matched to a gene: 3. The germline CDR1 and CDR2 sequences are MNHEY and SMNVEV (reference sequence). As DNA, the CDR3 is TGTGCCAGCAGTTGGGACAGTAACTACGAGCAGTACTTC. Amino acid sequence: CASSWDSNYEQYF.

This clone has just one count. This rearrangement joins TRBV7-9 to TRBJ2-7; 11 bases align to TRBD1. The CDR3 is 16 amino acids. The trim removed 5 bases at V and 4 bases at J, leaving 10 bases unmatched. Germline loops: CDR1 SEHNR, CDR2 FQNEAQ (reference sequence). CDR3 DNA sequence: TGTGCCAGCAGCCCCGTGGTAGGGACAGGGGGTTACGAGCAGTACTTC. Protein sequence: CASSPVVGTGGYEQYF.

The rearrangement joins TRBV5-4 to TRBJ1-1; D is unclear. The length of the CDR3 is 12 residues. V lost 4 bases to trimming and J lost 5 bases, with 9 bases between them. In germline, CDR1 is SGHNT, CDR2 YYREEE (reference sequence). DNA for the CDR3: TGTGCCAGCAGCCAAGTCCAGACTGAAGCTTTCTTT. Its translation: CASSQVQTEAFF.

This chain uses TRBV25-1 with TRBJ2-1, with D unclear. The CDR3 length is 13 residues. CDR1 and CDR2 from the germline V gene are MGHDK and SYGVNS. The V gene lost 0 bases and the J gene lost 9 bases, with 9 bases spanning the gap. CDR3 DNA: TGTGCCAGCAGTGAATATAAGCAGGCTGAGCAGTTCTTC. Protein sequence: CASSEYKQAEQFF.

This chain connects TRBV25-1 to TRBJ2-1, with D maybe TRBD2 (5 bases). Trimming removed 4 bases at V and 7 bases at J, with 11 bases between. This CDR3 contains 13 residues. In germline, CDR1 is MGHDK, CDR2 SYGVNS. Written as DNA, the CDR3 is TGTGCCAGCAGTGCCGAACTAGATAATGAGCAGTTCTTC. This codes for CASSAELDNEQFF.

The rearrangement links TRBV29-1 to TRBJ2-7; 11 bases are a match to TRBD2. This CDR3 region has 13 residues. Germline CDR1 is SQVTM and CDR2 is ANQGSEA. V shed 4 bases and J 2 bases; nucleotides not matched to a gene: 1. For the CDR3, the DNA is TGCAGCGTTGTACTAGCGGGAGCCTACGAGCAGTACTTC. Amino acids: CSVVLAGAYEQYF.

This chain joins TRBV7-9 and TRBJ2-1, with D possibly matching TRBD2 (5 bases). Trimming shortened V by 2 bases and J by 8 bases, and 10 bases separated the two germline ends. Germline V gene data show CDR1 as SEHNR and CDR2 as FQNEAQ (reference sequence). The CDR3 spans 13 residues. CDR3 nucleotides: TGTGCCAGCAGCTTATCCCGCGGGCATGAGCAGTTCTTC. It encodes CASSLSRGHEQFF.

The J gene is TRBJ2-1, the V gene TRBV19, with unresolved D. The germline CDR1 and CDR2 sequences are LNHDA and SQIVND (reference sequence). CDR3 length: 14 residues. V dropped 5 bases and J dropped 3 bases, with 11 bases sitting between them. As DNA, the CDR3 is TGTGCCAGTAGTCCGGAGTTCCGCTACAATGAGCAGTTCTTC. Translating it yields CASSPEFRYNEQFF.

This rearrangement joins TRBV7-2 to TRBJ2-7, with 8 positions matching TRBD2. This CDR3 comprises 13 residues. The V gene's germline CDR1 is SGHTA and CDR2 FQGNSA. J gave up 2 bases and V 6 bases, and 3 bases lay outside the gene matches. CDR3 protein: CASRHSGAYEQYF. The CDR3 bases are TGTGCCAGCAGACATAGCGGGGCCTACGAGCAGTACTTC.